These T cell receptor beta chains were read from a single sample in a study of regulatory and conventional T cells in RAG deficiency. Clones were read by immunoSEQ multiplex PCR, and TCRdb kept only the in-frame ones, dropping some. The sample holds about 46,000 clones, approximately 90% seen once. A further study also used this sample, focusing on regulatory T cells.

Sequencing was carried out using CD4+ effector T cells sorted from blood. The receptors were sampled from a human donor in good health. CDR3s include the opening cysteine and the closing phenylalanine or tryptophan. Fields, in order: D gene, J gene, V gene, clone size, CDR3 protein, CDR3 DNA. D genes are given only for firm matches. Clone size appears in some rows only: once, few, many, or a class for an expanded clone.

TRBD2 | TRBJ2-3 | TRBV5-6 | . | CASSLDRTSGGSDTQYF | TGTGCCAGCAGCTTGGATCGGACTAGCGGGGGTTCAGATACGCAGTATTTT
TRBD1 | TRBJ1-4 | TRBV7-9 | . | CASSLQFIEGTGDEKLFF | TGTGCCAGCAGCCTACAGTTTATTGAGGGGACAGGGGATGAAAAACTGTTTTTT
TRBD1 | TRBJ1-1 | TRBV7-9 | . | CASSLQGDDTEAFF | TGTGCCAGCAGCTTGCAGGGGGACGACACTGAAGCTTTCTTT
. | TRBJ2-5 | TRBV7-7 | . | CASSLGPGDSWETQYF | TGTGCTAGCAGCTTAGGACCCGGAGACTCGTGGGAGACCCAGTACTTC
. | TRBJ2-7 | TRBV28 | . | CASSLEDRFGYEQYF | TGTGCCAGCAGTTTGGAAGACAGGTTTGGGTACGAGCAGTACTTC
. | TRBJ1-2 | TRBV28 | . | CASSRRYGYTF | TGTGCCAGCAGCCGCCGTTATGGCTACACCTTC
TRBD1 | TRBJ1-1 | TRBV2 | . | CASRPETGVNTEAFF | TGTGCCAGCAGGCCAGAGACAGGGGTAAACACTGAAGCTTTCTTT
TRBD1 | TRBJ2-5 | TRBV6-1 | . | CASSRQGKETQYF | TGTGCCAGCAGTAGACAGGGGAAAGAGACCCAGTACTTC
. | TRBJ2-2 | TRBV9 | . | CASSVGGRRTGELFF | TGTGCCAGCAGCGTGGGGGGGCGCCGAACCGGGGAGCTGTTTTTT
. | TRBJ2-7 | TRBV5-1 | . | CASSLGRPAGQEQYF | TGCGCCAGCAGCTTGGGTAGGCCAGCCGGTCAAGAGCAGTACTTC
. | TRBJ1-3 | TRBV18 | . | CASSPLSGNTIYF | TGTGCCAGCTCACCACTATCTGGAAACACCATATATTTT
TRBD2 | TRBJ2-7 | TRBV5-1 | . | CASSLGGRSEQYF | TGCGCCAGCAGCTTGGGCGGGAGAAGCGAGCAGTACTTC
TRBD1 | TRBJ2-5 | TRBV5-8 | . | CASSKGQRETQYF | TGTGCCAGCAGCAAGGGACAGAGAGAGACCCAGTACTTC
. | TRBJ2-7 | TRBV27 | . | CASSRDRTYEQYF | TGTGCCAGCAGTCGGGACCGAACCTACGAGCAGTACTTC
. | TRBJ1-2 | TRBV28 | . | CASSLWRDGYTF | TGTGCCAGCAGTTTGTGGAGGGACGGCTACACCTTC
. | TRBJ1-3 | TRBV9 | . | CASSVGEHSGNTIYF | TGTGCCAGCAGCGTAGGGGAACACTCTGGAAACACCATATATTTT
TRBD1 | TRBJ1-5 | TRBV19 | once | CASSTLERDRGNQPQHF | TGTGCCAGTAGTACCCTCGAAAGAGACAGGGGGAATCAGCCCCAGCATTTT
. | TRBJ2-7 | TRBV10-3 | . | CAISVSGHDYEQYF | TGTGCCATCAGTGTCTCAGGGCATGACTACGAGCAGTACTTC
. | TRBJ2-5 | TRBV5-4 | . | CASSLEGSKGETQYF | TGTGCCAGCAGCTTGGAAGGGAGCAAAGGGGAGACCCAGTACTTC
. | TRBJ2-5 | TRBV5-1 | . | CASSLERGGMKTQYF | TGCGCCAGCAGCTTAGAGAGGGGCGGAATGAAGACCCAGTACTTC
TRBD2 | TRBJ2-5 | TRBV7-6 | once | CASSLGLALNQETQYF | TGTGCCAGCAGCCTAGGACTAGCGTTAAACCAAGAGACCCAGTACTTC
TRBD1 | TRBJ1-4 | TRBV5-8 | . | CASSPYTGVTNEKLFF | TGTGCCAGCAGCCCTTATACAGGGGTTACTAATGAAAAACTGTTTTTT
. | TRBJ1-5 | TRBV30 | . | CAWSIKLGNQPQHF | TGTGCCTGGAGCATTAAGTTGGGCAATCAGCCCCAGCATTTT
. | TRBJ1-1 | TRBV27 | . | CASRRFSGEGTEAFF | TGTGCCAGCAGGCGTTTTTCGGGCGAGGGCACTGAAGCTTTCTTT
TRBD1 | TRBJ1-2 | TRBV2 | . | CASSEARQGALLGYTF | TGTGCCAGCAGTGAAGCGAGACAGGGGGCCCTCCTTGGCTACACCTTC